What follows are 20 T cell receptor beta chains derived from one specimen sequenced in a study of T cell repertoires in cytomegalovirus infection (dated by TCRdb to between 2019 and 2020). What these receptors recognize is not known. Sequencing took place on an Illumina HiSeq 1500. Using fastp at Q25 and MiXCR, TCRdb reprocessed the public reads and kept productive beta chains. Each CDR3 protein appears once, grouped with its most common genes and DNA. The sample has 300,000 to 400,000 distinct CDR3 sequences on record, around 29% of them singletons. Jointly, the top ten make up 20% of the sample. What the treatment or condition label conveys for this sample: in vitro stimulation with specific CMV peptide epitopes to enrich CMV-specific T cells. Sequencing used cultured PBMCs, obtained from culture after CMV antigen stimulation. These TCRs come from a human donor in good health (CMV status not recorded). Some clones in this sample may be carry-over from other donors' samples.

The chain has TRBV7-2 and TRBJ1-3; 8 bases match TRBD1. Looked up from germline, CDR1 is SGHTA and CDR2 is FQGNSA. Trimming cost V 3 bases and J 4 bases; bases outside gene matches: 5. The CDR3 runs to 15 residues. The CDR3 DNA is TGTGCCAGCAGCTTTTGGACAGGGCAAGGAAACACCATATATTTT. It encodes CASSFWTGQGNTIYF.

The rearrangement joins TRBV14 to TRBJ2-3; unclear D gene. There are 13 residues in the CDR3. CDR1 is SGHDN, CDR2 FVKESK, per germline. V was clipped by 6 bases and J by 2 bases, with 9 bases between them. The CDR3 bases are TGTGCCAGCAGTGGCAGCCTCACAGATACGCAGTATTTT. This gives the protein CASSGSLTDTQYF.

In its sample, this clonotype was seen many times. V usage is TRBV7-9 and J usage is TRBJ2-1; D unclear. V was pared by 5 bases and J by 7 bases, with 6 bases between. CDR3 length: 11 amino acids. The germline V gene has CDR1 SEHNR and CDR2 FQNEAQ (reference sequence). CDR3 sequence: CASSGANEQFF. The CDR3 DNA is TGTGCCAGCAGCGGAGCAAATGAGCAGTTCTTC.

This clonotype showed up just a few times. The genes are TRBV6-4 and TRBJ2-2; D uncertain. Germline CDR1 and CDR2: MRHNA and SNTAGT. This CDR3 has 12 residues. Trimming pared 4 bases from V and 6 bases from J, leaving 6 bases between. This CDR3 reads CASSAESGELFF. For the CDR3, the DNA is TGTGCCAGCAGTGCGGAGTCCGGGGAGCTGTTTTTT.

This rearrangement joins TRBV19 to TRBJ2-1; TRBD1 aligns across 9 bases. This CDR3 comprises 14 residues. Germline CDR1 is LNHDA and CDR2 is SQIVND (reference sequence). Trimming took 6 bases from V and 4 from J; bases not matched to a gene: 4. CDR3 region: CASRDRGFYNEQFF. CDR3 bases: TGTGCCAGTAGGGACAGGGGTTTTTACAATGAGCAGTTCTTC. Variable domain in full (rest from reference TRBV19 and TRBJ2-1): DGGITQSPKYLFRKEGQNVTLSCEQNLNHDAMYWYRQDPGQGLRLIYYSQIVNDFQKGDIAEGYSVSREKKESFPLTVTSAQKNPTAFYLCASRDRGFYNEQFFGPGTRLTVL.

This clonotype was counted many times. The J gene is TRBJ2-3, the V gene TRBV7-2, with TRBD2 matching 13 bases. CDR1 is SGHTA and CDR2 is FQGNSA in the germline V gene. The V and J ends lost 4 bases and 6 bases, in that order; junction bases with no gene match: 7. This CDR3 has 16 residues. The CDR3 sequence: CASSSRLAGGPDTQYF. As DNA, the CDR3 is TGTGCCAGCAGCTCACGACTAGCGGGAGGACCGGATACGCAGTATTTT.

The table lists this clonotype with many counts. The CDR3 is CASSLRRGGGDTQYF. The CDR3 nucleotides are TGTGCCAGCAGCTTAAGGCGGGGGGGCGGAGATACGCAGTATTTT. J is TRBJ2-3 and V is TRBV7-3, with 9 bases identical to TRBD2. Germline assignment: CDR1 SGHTA and CDR2 FQGTGA. V shed 1 base and J 5 bases; nucleotides not matched to a gene: 4. The CDR3 is 15 residues long.

This chain links TRBV20-1 with TRBJ1-6; 8 nucleotides line up with TRBD1. The CDR3 loop spans 15 amino acids. With 0 bases clipped from V and 8 bases from J, the junction kept 6 bases outside the gene matches. The germline gives CDR1 DFQATT, CDR2 SNEGSKA (reference sequence). This CDR3 is CSARDLRQGYSPLHF. The CDR3 DNA is TGCAGTGCTAGAGATCTGAGACAGGGGTATTCACCCCTCCACTTT.

J is TRBJ2-1 and V is TRBV14, with a weak D call TRBD1 (6 bases). From germline, CDR1 is SGHDN and CDR2 FVKESK. This CDR3 has 15 residues. V was cut by 5 bases and J by 14 bases, with 25 bases left in between. The CDR3, as DNA: TGTGCCAGCAGCACAGGACAGACAGGTTCCCACCGAAAGTTCTTC. Protein product: CASSTGQTGSHRKFF.

V gene TRBV7-8 combines with J gene TRBJ2-7; 10 nucleotides agree with TRBD2. CDR3 length: 16 residues. V was pared by 5 bases and J by 0 bases, with 7 bases of the junction left unmatched. In germline, CDR1 is SGHVS, CDR2 FQNEAQ. The DNA of the CDR3 is TGTGCCAGCAGCCCAGGGGCTAGCGGGAGCTCCTACGAGCAGTACTTC. Encoded protein: CASSPGASGSSYEQYF.

The CDR3 DNA reads TGTGCCAGCAGTTTATGGGGACAGGGGTTTGGGTACACTGAAGCTTTCTTT. It translates to CASSLWGQGFGYTEAFF. This sequence joins TRBV27 and TRBJ1-1; TRBD1 matches at 10 bases. The ends lost 1 base at V and 3 bases at J; junction bases unmatched: 8. CDR1 MNHEY and CDR2 SMNVEV come from the germline V gene (reference sequence). The CDR3 covers 17 residues.

This clonotype was seen at least ten times. The rearrangement uses TRBV6-1 and TRBJ2-3, with 10 bases aligning to TRBD2. Germline CDR1 MNHNS, CDR2 SASEGT. This CDR3 has 12 residues. With V trimmed by 11 bases and J by 14 bases, 13 bases remained unmatched. CDR3 residues: CALRGLAGVLYF. The CDR3 bases are TGTGCCCTGCGGGGGCTAGCGGGGGTATTGTATTTT.

This clonotype occurred a few times. This sequence joins TRBV7-2 and TRBJ1-2; 7 bases are shared with TRBD1. V lost 5 bases to trimming and J lost 3 bases; unmatched junction nucleotides: 6. CDR3 size: 14 residues. Germline V gives CDR1 SGHTA, CDR2 FQGNSA. The CDR3 protein is CASSTDRWDYGYTF. CDR3 nucleotides: TGTGCCAGCAGCACGGACAGGTGGGACTATGGCTACACCTTC.

This clonotype was recorded at least ten times. The rearrangement links TRBV7-2 to TRBJ1-5; maybe TRBD1 (5 bases). The CDR3 contains 15 residues. V was pared by 2 bases and J by 5 bases, with 13 bases between. Germline CDR1 SGHTA, CDR2 FQGNSA. CDR3 protein: CASSLMQGGHQPQHF. The CDR3 region has the DNA TGTGCCAGCAGCTTAATGCAGGGTGGACATCAGCCCCAGCATTTT.

This clonotype was seen a handful of times. The CDR3 DNA follows: TGTGCCAGCAGTGACGACCCGATCGGCACAGATACGCAGTATTTT. It encodes CASSDDPIGTDTQYF. The chain joins TRBV2 to TRBJ2-3, with D unclear. Germline-derived CDR1 and CDR2 are SNHLY and FYNNEI. V was cut by 3 bases and J by 1 base, with 11 bases left in between. This CDR3 comprises 15 residues.

The genes are TRBV3-1 and TRBJ2-1; 10 bases fit TRBD2. There are 20 residues in the CDR3. CDR1 and CDR2 (germline): LGHDT, YNNKEL (reference sequence). The ends lost 0 bases at V and 0 bases at J; junction bases unmatched: 11. CDR3 in DNA: TGTGCCAGCAGCCAAGATCGACTAGCGGGCCAACCGAGCTCCTACAATGAGCAGTTCTTC. Its protein product is CASSQDRLAGQPSSYNEQFF.

This clonotype occurred a few times. The rearrangement uses TRBV12-3 or TRBV12-4 and TRBJ1-2; D may be TRBD1 (5 bases). The ends were cut back, 1 base at V and 3 bases at J, with 9 bases in the middle. The CDR3 sequence is 14 residues long. The chain's CDR3 is CASSLGGTDYGYTF. Here the CDR3 DNA reads TGTGCCAGCAGTTTAGGGGGGACGGACTATGGCTACACCTTC.

This clonotype was observed a handful of times. The chain is built from TRBV20-1 and TRBJ2-1; D might be TRBD2 (6 bases). V was clipped by 6 bases and J by 4 bases, with 16 bases between them. The CDR3 has 14 amino acids. Per germline, CDR1 DFQATT and CDR2 SNEGSKA (reference sequence). CDR3 loop: CSADGLPLYNEQFF. For the CDR3, the DNA is TGCAGTGCAGACGGACTACCACTTTACAATGAGCAGTTCTTC.

V and J are TRBV15 and TRBJ1-2, with no clear D. The CDR3 has 14 amino acids. V gave up 3 bases and J gave up 4 bases, with 12 bases separating them. The germline V gene encodes CDR1 LNHNV and CDR2 YYDKDF (reference sequence). Here the CDR3 DNA reads TGTGCCACCAGCAGTTCCGGACGGATCTATGGCTACACCTTC. It translates to CATSSSGRIYGYTF. The full variable domain, completed using reference TRBV15 and TRBJ1-2, is DAMVIQNPRYQVTQFGKPVTLSCSQTLNHNVMYWYQQKSSQAPKLLFHYYDKDFNNEADTPDNFQSRRPNTSFCFLDIRSPGLGDTAMYLCATSSSGRIYGYTFGSGTRLTVV.

The chain combines TRBV10-3 with TRBJ2-5, with D maybe TRBD1 (6 bases). V was trimmed by 4 bases and J by 7 bases, leaving 16 bases between them. Germline-derived CDR1 and CDR2 are ENHRY and SYGVKD. This CDR3 has 14 amino acids. CDR3 in DNA: TGTGCCATCAGTGGTCAGGGGATTTACGGGACCCAGTACTTC. Its protein is CAISGQGIYGTQYF.